The present entry profiles one T cell receptor (beta chain) with its context. The target antigen is unknown. This record belongs to a study of T cell responses to AZD1222 COVID-19 vaccine. The data were produced by immunoSEQ multiplex PCR, yet TCRdb's version contains in-frame clones alone and is incomplete. The sample comprises about 140,000 clones, 70% to 90% of which are singletons, and about 3% rests with the top ten. General study results and limits: Targeting of unmutated variant regions was reportedly seen in nearly half of spike-specific TCRs. Recipients of two AZD1222 doses showed rising Spike-specific TCR breadth and depth. Dominant CD4 TCR responses targeted spike regions 160-218 and 743-854. Females outnumbered males among donors, who were mostly white British; clonal diversity was possibly underestimated.

The CDR3 runs 15 residues. The germline CDR1 and CDR2 sequences are SNHLY and FYNNEI. With 6 bases clipped from V and 0 bases from J, the junction kept 6 bases outside the gene matches. Here the sequenced sample was peripheral blood, taken on day 0 of AZD1222 vaccination. This TCR derives from an adult in good health. The V and J genes are TRBV2 and TRBJ2-7, with 9 nucleotides matching TRBD1. Here the CDR3 DNA reads TGTGCCAGCAGCGTAGGGACAGGGAGCTCCTACGAGCAGTACTTC. It translates to CASSVGTGSSYEQYF. Based on the CDR3 plus reference TRBV2 and TRBJ2-7, the full variable domain is EPEVTQTPSHQVTQMGQEVILRCVPISNHLYFYWYRQILGQKVEFLVSFYNNEISEKSEIFDDQFSVERPDGSNFTLKIRSTKLEDSAMYFCASSVGTGSSYEQYFGPGTRLTVT.